These 17 T cell receptor beta chains were sequenced from one sample in a study of blood T cells in healthy people across ages. Sample-barcoded 5' priming and a J-beta primer mix drove a second PCR of about 6 to 11 cycles. TCRdb reprocessed the 5' RACE reads with MiXCR, giving one entry per CDR3 protein. The sample yields around 1.7 million distinct CDR3 sequences, approximately 30% seen once. Sequencing was done on a sample of blood. Receptors originate from a woman in her 30s in good health.

CDR3 sequence: CSARVSLREETQYF. The CDR3 region has the DNA TGCAGTGCTAGAGTCTCTCTAAGGGAGGAGACCCAGTACTTC. J is TRBJ2-5 and V is TRBV20-1, with D perhaps TRBD2 (5 bases). This CDR3 spans 14 amino acids. CDR1 DFQATT and CDR2 SNEGSKA come from the germline V gene (reference sequence). V was shortened by 1 base and J by 5 bases, with 14 bases between the two germline ends.

To note about this clonotype: Given a much more abundant clone one base away, this may be a read error. The chain links TRBV15 to TRBJ2-4, with D possibly matching TRBD2 (7 bases). Trimming cost V 5 bases and J 8 bases, with 16 bases left between them. The CDR3 consists of 14 residues. Germline lookup yields CDR1 LNHNV and CDR2 YYDKDF (reference sequence). The CDR3 region is CATSLRGEGYIQYF. DNA of the CDR3: TGTGCCACCAGCCTTAGGGGGGAGGGTTACATTCAGTACTTC. The entire variable domain, with the rest obtained from reference TRBV15 and TRBJ2-4, is as follows: DAMVIQNPRYQVTQFGKPVTLSCSQTLNHNVMYWYQQKSSQAPKLLFHYYDKDFNNEADTPDNFQSRRPNTSFCFLDIRSPGLGDTAMYLCATSLRGEGYIQYFGAGTRLSVL.

This clonotype was observed at least ten times. J is TRBJ2-1 and V is TRBV9, with TRBD1 identical over 8 bases. The V gene end was trimmed by 4 bases and the J gene end by 1 base; junction bases not matched to a gene: 4. There are 15 residues in the CDR3. Germline CDR1 SGDLS, CDR2 YYNGEE. CDR3: CASSLWDRSYNEQFF. The CDR3 DNA follows: TGTGCCAGCAGCCTCTGGGACAGGTCCTACAATGAGCAGTTCTTC.

This chain links TRBV29-1 with TRBJ2-3; no definite D call. The V gene lost 3 bases and the J gene lost 0 bases, with 7 bases spanning the gap. CDR1 and CDR2 from the germline V gene are SQVTM and ANQGSEA. The CDR3 sequence is 13 residues long. CDR3 in amino acids: CSVDGYSTDTQYF. For the CDR3, the DNA is TGCAGCGTTGACGGCTATAGCACAGATACGCAGTATTTT.

The CDR3 coding sequence is TGTGCCAGCAGCTTGGGAGGGGTGATAGATACGCAGTATTTT. Protein product: CASSLGGVIDTQYF. V usage is TRBV5-5 and J usage is TRBJ2-3; D may be TRBD1 or TRBD2 (5 bases each). The CDR3 covers 14 residues. V was shortened by 0 bases and J by 5 bases, with 10 bases between the two germline ends. The germline V gene encodes CDR1 SGHKS and CDR2 YYEKEE (reference sequence).

CDR3 in DNA: TGTGCCTGGAACAGGGCTTCTAGCAATCAGCCCCAGCATTTT. It translates to CAWNRASSNQPQHF. This sequence joins TRBV30 and TRBJ1-5, with D perhaps TRBD1 (6 bases). Trimming removed 4 bases from V and 0 bases from J, with 10 bases in between. Germline CDR1 and CDR2: GTSNPN and SVGIG (reference sequence). The CDR3 length is 14 residues.

This chain joins TRBV18 and TRBJ2-1; D uncertain. The CDR3 length is 15 residues. Germline V lookup: CDR1 KGHSH, CDR2 LQKENI. Trimming took 3 bases from V and 8 from J, leaving 17 bases between them. The CDR3 DNA reads TGTGCCAGCTCACCCTCGTTGGCTGTGGGCGATGAGCAGTTCTTC. This codes for CASSPSLAVGDEQFF.

The table lists this clonotype with many counts. This sequence joins TRBV20-1 and TRBJ2-1, with D possibly matching TRBD1 (5 bases). The CDR3 contains 12 residues. CDR1 and CDR2 (germline): DFQATT, SNEGSKA (reference sequence). The V end lost 2 bases, the J end lost 10 bases, and 12 bases lay between the germline ends. In nucleotides, the CDR3 is TGCAGTGCTAGATATGGGGCGCGGGAGCAGTTCTTC. Amino acid sequence: CSARYGAREQFF.

This clonotype was counted a few times. This rearrangement joins TRBV7-9 to TRBJ2-5; D is perhaps TRBD1 or TRBD2 (7 bases each). From germline, CDR1 is SEHNR and CDR2 FQNEAQ (reference sequence). The V and J ends lost 6 bases and 4 bases respectively, with 18 bases between them. The CDR3 is 15 residues long. The CDR3 DNA follows: TGTGCCAGCAGTCCCAGGGAGGGACAGCGAGAGACCCAGTACTTC. Translation gives CASSPREGQRETQYF.

The V gene is TRBV7-2, the J gene TRBJ2-2; D may be TRBD1 (5 bases). CDR1 SGHTA and CDR2 FQGNSA come from the germline V gene. V gave up 4 bases and J gave up 5 bases, with 14 bases separating them. There are 15 residues in the CDR3. Here the CDR3 reads CASSSNRGQTGELFF. As DNA, the CDR3 is TGTGCCAGCAGCTCAAACCGCGGACAAACCGGGGAGCTGTTTTTT.

The rearrangement links TRBV20-1 to TRBJ1-3; 7 bases agree with TRBD1. Germline V gene data show CDR1 as DFQATT and CDR2 as SNEGSKA (reference sequence). This CDR3 contains 13 residues. Losses at the gene ends were 6 bases for V and 3 bases for J; bases not matched to a gene: 5. CDR3 amino acids: CSAQDRSGNTIYF. The CDR3 region has the DNA TGCAGTGCACAGGACAGGAGTGGAAACACCATATATTTT.

The chain combines TRBV20-1 with TRBJ2-7, with 7 positions matching TRBD2. CDR3 size: 15 residues. The V and J ends lost 3 bases and 0 bases, in that order; junction bases with no gene match: 8. Germline CDR1 reads DFQATT; CDR2 reads SNEGSKA (reference sequence). CDR3 sequence: CSASSGRKPSYEQYF. As DNA, the CDR3 is TGCAGTGCTAGCTCCGGGAGGAAGCCCTCCTACGAGCAGTACTTC.

This chain joins TRBV5-1 and TRBJ2-7, with D unclear. This CDR3 region has 12 residues. V lost 3 bases, J lost 7 bases, and 11 bases lay in between. In germline, CDR1 is SGHRS, CDR2 YFSETQ. This chain's CDR3 is CASSSGPMEQYF. As DNA, the CDR3 is TGCGCCAGCAGCTCCGGCCCAATGGAGCAGTACTTC.

Points on this clonotype: It may be a read error: a sequence one base away is much more abundant. V usage is TRBV5-1 and J usage is TRBJ2-1; D is uncertain. CDR1 and CDR2 from the germline V gene are SGHRS and YFSETQ. This CDR3 has 12 amino acids. CDR3 sequence reads: CAGSLFRNEQFF. The CDR3 coding sequence is TGCGCCGGCAGCTTGTTCCGCAATGAGCAGTTCTTC.

This clonotype was counted between two and nine times. This sequence may be a read error, since a much larger clone differs from it by one base. This chain uses TRBV29-1 with TRBJ2-5; the D gene could be TRBD1 or TRBD2 (5 bases each). Germline V CDR1 and CDR2: SQVTM, ANQGSEA. CDR3 length equals 13 residues. V lost 4 bases, J lost 1 base, and 10 bases lay in between. The CDR3: CSVVVGTQETQYF. The CDR3 DNA follows: TGCAGCGTTGTGGTGGGGACCCAAGAGACCCAGTACTTC.

The sample holds a few counts of this clonotype. The genes are TRBV28 and TRBJ1-2; weak D call: TRBD1 (5 bases). The CDR3 consists of 14 residues. Per germline, CDR1 MDHEN and CDR2 SYDVKM. Trimming left V 10 bases short and J 0 bases short, with 15 bases between. The CDR3 loop is CATGTNPTNYGYTF. The CDR3 nucleotides read TGTGCCACCGGGACGAATCCAACTAACTATGGCTACACCTTC.

The J gene is TRBJ1-2, the V gene TRBV10-3; D may be TRBD1 (5 bases). Germline values: CDR1 ENHRY, CDR2 SYGVKD. Deletions cut 5 bases from V and 1 base from J, with 11 bases between. There are 14 residues in the CDR3. The CDR3 sequence is CAISLSGDNYGYTF. CDR3 bases: TGTGCCATCAGTTTATCGGGGGATAACTATGGCTACACCTTC.